This section outlines one T cell receptor (beta chain) sequence together with its context. Its antigen is not identified. This sample is part of a study of T cell responses to AZD1222 COVID-19 vaccine. Study-level results: Repertoires were obtained only post-peak T cell response. Spike-specific TCR breadth and depth both grew after two AZD1222 doses.

TCRdb keeps only in-frame clones here, not all; method: immunoSEQ multiplex PCR. Of about 130,000 clones in the sample, roughly 93% were seen once. Germline-derived CDR1 and CDR2 are SGHTA and FQGTGA. V shed 2 bases and J shed 7 bases, with 9 bases lying between them. This CDR3 spans 13 amino acids. This rearrangement joins TRBV7-3 to TRBJ1-3, with D unresolved. The sequenced sample was peripheral blood, obtained on day 0 of AZD1222 vaccination. This TCR was sampled from an adult in good health. This CDR3 reads CASSLGTGNTIYF. The CDR3 region has the DNA TGTGCCAGCAGCTTAGGAACGGGGAACACCATATATTTT.